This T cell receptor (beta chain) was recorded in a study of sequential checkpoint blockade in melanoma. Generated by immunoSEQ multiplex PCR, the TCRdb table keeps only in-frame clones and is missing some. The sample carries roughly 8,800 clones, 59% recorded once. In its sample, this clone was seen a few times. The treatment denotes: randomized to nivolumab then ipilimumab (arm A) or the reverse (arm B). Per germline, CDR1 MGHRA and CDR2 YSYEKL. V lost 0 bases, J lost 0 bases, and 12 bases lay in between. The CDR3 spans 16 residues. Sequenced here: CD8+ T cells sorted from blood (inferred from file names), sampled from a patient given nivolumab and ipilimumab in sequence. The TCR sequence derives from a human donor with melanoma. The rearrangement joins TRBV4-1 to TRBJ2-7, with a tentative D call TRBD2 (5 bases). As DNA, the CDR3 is TGCGCCAGCAGCCAAGATAAAGGACTGAGCTCCTACGAGCAGTACTTC. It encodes CASSQDKGLSSYEQYF.